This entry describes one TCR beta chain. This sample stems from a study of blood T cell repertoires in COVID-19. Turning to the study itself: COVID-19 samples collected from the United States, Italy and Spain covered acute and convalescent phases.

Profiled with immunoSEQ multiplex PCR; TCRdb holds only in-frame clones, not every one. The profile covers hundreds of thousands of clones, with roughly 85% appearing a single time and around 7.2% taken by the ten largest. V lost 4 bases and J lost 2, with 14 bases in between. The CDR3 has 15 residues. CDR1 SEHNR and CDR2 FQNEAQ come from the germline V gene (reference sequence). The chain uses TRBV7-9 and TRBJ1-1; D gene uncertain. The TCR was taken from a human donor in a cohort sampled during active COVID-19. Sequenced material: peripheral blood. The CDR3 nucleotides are TGTGCCAGCAGCTCCCCGGGTGACGGAAACACTGAAGCTTTCTTT. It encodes CASSSPGDGNTEAFF.